This entry lists 9 T cell receptor beta chains sequenced from one sample in a study of OX40 agonist ivuxolimab in advanced cancers. Measured with immunoSEQ multiplex PCR; TCRdb has only the in-frame clones, and not every one. The sample holds approximately 35,000 clones, 80% to 95% seen once. Source: CD4+ or CD8+ T cells sorted from blood, taken in a trial of the OX40 agonist ivuxolimab. The receptors were gathered from an adult with an advanced solid tumor such as melanoma, head and neck, liver or kidney cancer.

The chain joins TRBV9 to TRBJ2-1; 12 bases are a match to TRBD2. With 3 bases clipped from V and 4 bases from J, the junction kept 8 bases outside the gene matches. Germline V CDR1 and CDR2: SGDLS, YYNGEE. This CDR3 contains 17 residues. CDR3 residues: CASSDRLAGDRYNEQFF. The CDR3 DNA reads as TGTGCCAGCAGCGACCGACTAGCGGGAGACAGGTACAATGAGCAGTTCTTC.

The chain employs TRBV15 and TRBJ1-5, with 9 bases fitting TRBD1. J lost 5 bases, V lost 3 bases, and 5 bases had no gene match. Germline V gene lookup returns CDR1 LNHNV and CDR2 YYDKDF (reference sequence). The CDR3 is 15 residues long. The CDR3 loop reads CATSREGQGYQPQHF. The CDR3 region has the DNA TGTGCCACCAGCAGGGAGGGACAGGGTTATCAGCCCCAGCATTTT.

There are a few counts of this clone. This rearrangement joins TRBV11-2 to TRBJ1-5; D gene ambiguous. Germline CDR1 reads SGHAT; CDR2 reads FQNNGV. Trimming removed 0 bases at V and 5 bases at J, with 5 bases between. CDR3 length: 13 amino acids. CDR3 residues: CASSLELYQPQHF. The CDR3 DNA reads as TGTGCCAGCAGCTTAGAACTGTATCAGCCCCAGCATTTT.

The chain joins TRBV9 to TRBJ2-4; TRBD2 matches at 8 bases. CDR1 and CDR2 from the germline V gene are SGDLS and YYNGEE. CDR3 size: 17 residues. V lost 4 bases, J lost 1 base, and 10 bases stayed unmatched. CDR3 loop: CASSPNAGGVAKNIQYF. In nucleotides, the CDR3 is TGTGCCAGCAGCCCCAACGCGGGGGGTGTCGCCAAAAACATTCAGTACTTC.

The V call is TRBV7-2, the J call TRBJ1-1; D might be TRBD1 (5 bases). Trimming stripped 1 base from V and 3 bases from J, with 6 bases between. CDR1 and CDR2 from the germline V gene are SGHTA and FQGNSA. The length of the CDR3 is 13 residues. This chain's CDR3 is CASSLGGDTEAFF. Written as DNA, the CDR3 is TGTGCCAGCAGCTTAGGAGGGGACACTGAAGCTTTCTTT.

The chain couples TRBV29-1 to TRBJ2-7, with 9 bases identical to TRBD1. With V trimmed by 6 bases and J by 4 bases, 7 bases remained unmatched. The CDR3 is 13 amino acids. Germline CDR1 and CDR2: SQVTM and ANQGSEA. Here the CDR3 reads CSVAPGQGYEQYF. The DNA for the CDR3 is TGCAGCGTCGCTCCGGGACAGGGTTACGAGCAGTACTTC.

This clone has just a few counts. This chain links TRBV6-5 with TRBJ2-5; 7 bases line up with TRBD2. Germline assignment: CDR1 MNHEY and CDR2 SVGAGI. The CDR3 is 15 residues long. V lost 7 bases, J lost 4 bases, and 12 bases stayed unmatched. Written as DNA, the CDR3 is TGTGCCAGCACCGAGGGGAGGGTGGGGGGAGAGACCCAGTACTTC. Its protein product is CASTEGRVGGETQYF.

The chain uses TRBV28 and TRBJ2-5, with 8 bases matching TRBD2. Trimming cost V 5 bases and J 5 bases; bases outside gene matches: 4. CDR1 and CDR2 (germline): MDHEN, SYDVKM. This CDR3 has 13 amino acids. The CDR3 coding sequence is TGTGCCAGCAGTCAACCTAGCGGGGAGACCCAGTACTTC. This sequence encodes CASSQPSGETQYF.

V usage is TRBV7-9 and J usage is TRBJ2-3; TRBD1 agrees at 7 bases. The CDR3 loop spans 14 amino acids. Trimming at V came to 3 bases and at J to 1 base, leaving 1 base not matched to a gene. CDR1 SEHNR and CDR2 FQNEAQ come from the germline V gene (reference sequence). In DNA form, the CDR3 reads TGTGCCAGCAGCTTCGGACAGGGCACAGATACGCAGTATTTT. This encodes CASSFGQGTDTQYF. The whole variable domain, remainder taken from reference TRBV7-9 and TRBJ2-3, is DTGVSQNPRHKITKRGQNVTFRCDPISEHNRLYWYRQTLGQGPEFLTYFQNEAQLEKSRLLSDRFSAERPKGSFSTLEIQRTEQGDSAMYLCASSFGQGTDTQYFGPGTRLTVL.